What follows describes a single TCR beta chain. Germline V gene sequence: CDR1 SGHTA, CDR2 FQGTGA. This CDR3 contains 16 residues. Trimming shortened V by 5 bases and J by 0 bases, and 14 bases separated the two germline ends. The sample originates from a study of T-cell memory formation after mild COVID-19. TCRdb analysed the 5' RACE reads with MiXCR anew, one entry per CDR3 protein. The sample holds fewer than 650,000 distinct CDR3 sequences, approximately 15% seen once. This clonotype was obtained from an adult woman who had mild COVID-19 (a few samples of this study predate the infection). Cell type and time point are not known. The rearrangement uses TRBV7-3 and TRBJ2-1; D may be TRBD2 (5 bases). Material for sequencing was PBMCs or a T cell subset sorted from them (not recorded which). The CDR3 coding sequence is TGTGCCAGCAGCCCCCAGAGGGCCAGCTCCTACAATGAGCAGTTCTTC. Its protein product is CASSPQRASSYNEQFF.